The entry below describes one T cell receptor (beta chain). The antigen remains undetermined. Germline and junction disagree at one end, which may indicate a read error. This sample was included in a study of lymphopenia after photon versus proton radiotherapy. The study's findings and limits: Proton therapy kept repertoires fairly stable, unlike photons, which gained effector/memory cells. After lymphocyte nadir, photon-treated repertoires showed oligoclonal expansion, especially CD8+ Temra. A bigger post-nadir fall in TCR diversity correlated inversely with survival time in deceased patients.

The CDR3 has 11 residues. From germline, CDR1 is DFQATT and CDR2 SNEGSKA (reference sequence). Sequenced by immunoSEQ multiplex PCR; TCRdb stores in-frame clones only, minus some. The table has around 70,000 clones, approximately 90% seen once. The chain employs TRBV20-1 and TRBJ1-2; 8 nucleotides match TRBD1. This material consisted of peripheral blood, taken from a patient treated with photon-based radiotherapy. The sequence was collected from a woman aged 35 to 49 with cholangiocarcinoma. The CDR3 DNA reads as TGCAGTGCTAGAGATATCCCCAGGGGGCCCTTC. Protein product: CSARDIPRGPF.